The 32 T cell receptor beta chains below come from one sample, sequenced in a study of Ad26.COV2.S vaccination and SARS-CoV-2 variants. Clones were sequenced by immunoSEQ multiplex PCR, and TCRdb holds only the in-frame ones, with some missing. Altogether approximately 300,000 clones are present, 70% to 90% being singletons, with the ten largest covering around 1.9%. Stated treatment: 15 to 20 received Ad26.COV2.S at low or high dose, single or two shots; 5 received placebo; per-sample allocation not given. Sampling was done on day 63 after the first vaccine or placebo injection. Source: peripheral blood, taken in a trial of Ad26.COV2.S vaccine versus placebo. The receptors were sampled from a person between 18 and 65 years old who received the Ad26.COV2.S COVID-19 vaccine or a placebo.

The chain combines TRBV19 with TRBJ2-5; possible D gene TRBD2, 6 bases. The CDR3 consists of 14 residues. The germline V gene encodes CDR1 LNHDA and CDR2 SQIVND (reference sequence). The germline V and J ends were trimmed by 6 bases and 1 base, with 12 bases remaining between them. The CDR3 nucleotides read TGTGCCAGTAGCTCCCGGGGGATCCAAGAGACCCAGTACTTC. Its protein product is CASSSRGIQETQYF.

The rearrangement uses TRBV6-5 and TRBJ1-4, with D perhaps matching TRBD1 (6 bases). Germline values: CDR1 MNHEY, CDR2 SVGAGI. The CDR3 length is 15 residues. Trimming stripped 2 bases from V and 8 bases from J, with 15 bases between. CDR3 protein: CASSYVGARREKLFF. The CDR3 DNA reads as TGTGCCAGCAGTTACGTGGGGGCCCGGAGAGAAAAACTGTTTTTT.

Of note for this clone: A read error may account for a junction end that differs from germline. V gene TRBV7-7 combines with J gene TRBJ2-5; the match to TRBD2 covers 14 bases. The CDR3 is 16 amino acids. CDR1 is SSHAT and CDR2 is FNYEAQ in the germline V gene (reference sequence). The CDR3 is CASSAAGLAGEETQYF. CDR3 sequence (DNA): TGTGCTAGCAGCGCCGCGGGACTAGCGGGGGAAGAGACCCAGTACTTC.

This chain uses TRBV7-9 with TRBJ1-6; 8 bases agree with TRBD1. V gave up 5 bases and J gave up 14 bases; unmatched junction bases: 11. Germline V gene lookup returns CDR1 SEHNR and CDR2 FQNEAQ (reference sequence). The CDR3 loop spans 14 amino acids. The CDR3 here is CASSAGTGDSSLHF. DNA of the CDR3: TGTGCCAGCAGCGCCGGGACAGGAGATTCTTCCCTCCACTTT.

V usage is TRBV5-8 and J usage is TRBJ1-6; D gene uncertain. The germline gives CDR1 SGHTS, CDR2 YDEGEE. This CDR3 spans 18 amino acids. Trimming took off 1 base at V and 0 bases at J, with 14 bases between the two ends. CDR3 in DNA: TGTGCCAGCAGCTTGTTTCGTCCCTCGAGCTCCTATAATTCACCCCTCCACTTT. Translated: CASSLFRPSSSYNSPLHF.

The chain couples TRBV6-2 or TRBV6-3 to TRBJ1-3; D call uncertain. Trimming took 6 bases from V and 2 from J, leaving 8 bases between them. The CDR3 length is 13 residues. Per germline, CDR1 MNHEY and CDR2 SVGEGT. In DNA form, the CDR3 reads TGTGCCAGCAGCCGCGTGCCTGGAAACACCATATATTTT. This encodes CASSRVPGNTIYF.

The genes are TRBV11-2 and TRBJ2-5, with 16 bases matching TRBD2. Germline V lookup: CDR1 SGHAT, CDR2 FQNNGV. The CDR3 sequence is 18 residues long. J was trimmed by 5 bases and V by 4 bases; bases with no gene match: 10. CDR3: CASSYEGLAGGPGETQYF. CDR3 bases: TGTGCCAGCAGCTACGAGGGACTAGCGGGGGGGCCAGGGGAGACCCAGTACTTC.

This chain links TRBV5-6 with TRBJ2-2; possible D gene TRBD2, 6 bases. The CDR3 runs to 16 residues. Germline V gene sequence: CDR1 SGHDT, CDR2 YYEEEE. Between the trimmed V and J ends, which lost 0 bases and 1 base, there was a span of 10 bases. CDR3 region: CASSLEGRGNTGELFF. DNA for the CDR3: TGTGCCAGCAGCTTGGAGGGGCGGGGGAACACCGGGGAGCTGTTTTTT.

The V call is TRBV7-2, the J call TRBJ2-1; the D call may be TRBD1 or TRBD2 (7 bases each). The CDR3 is 16 amino acids. CDR1 and CDR2 (germline): SGHTA, FQGNSA. V was cut by 4 bases and J by 4 bases, with 17 bases left in between. CDR3 loop: CASSWGRDRNYNEQFF. The CDR3 nucleotides are TGTGCCAGCAGCTGGGGGAGGGACAGAAATTACAATGAGCAGTTCTTC.

The chain employs TRBV11-2 and TRBJ1-1; no definite D call. This CDR3 region has 11 residues. Germline-derived CDR1 and CDR2 are SGHAT and FQNNGV. V lost 2 bases, J lost 11 bases, and 9 bases lay in between. The CDR3 sequence: CASSLRDTAFF. CDR3 coding DNA: TGTGCCAGCAGCTTAAGGGATACGGCTTTCTTT.

The chain joins TRBV5-4 to TRBJ2-5, with 7 positions matching TRBD1. V gave up 3 bases and J gave up 2 bases; unmatched junction bases: 7. Germline CDR1 is SGHNT and CDR2 is YYREEE (reference sequence). The CDR3 has 15 residues. DNA for the CDR3: TGTGCCAGCAGCTGGACAGGCCGATCACAAGAGACCCAGTACTTC. Residues: CASSWTGRSQETQYF.

V gene TRBV18 combines with J gene TRBJ1-1; D unresolved. V shed 3 bases and J shed 6 bases, with 11 bases lying between them. The germline V gene encodes CDR1 KGHSH and CDR2 LQKENI. The CDR3 is 13 residues long. The CDR3 sequence: CASSPSVWAEAFF. CDR3 in DNA: TGTGCCAGCTCACCCTCGGTGTGGGCTGAAGCTTTCTTT.

This chain links TRBV5-6 with TRBJ2-7; no clear D gene. Looked up from germline, CDR1 is SGHDT and CDR2 is YYEEEE. Trimming removed 0 bases from V and 3 bases from J, with 10 bases in between. The length of the CDR3 is 14 residues. DNA of the CDR3: TGTGCCAGCAGCTTGGACCCGACCTTCTACGAGCAGTACTTC. This encodes CASSLDPTFYEQYF.

The chain joins TRBV5-5 to TRBJ1-3, with D possibly matching TRBD1 (5 bases). The V gene's germline CDR1 is SGHKS and CDR2 YYEKEE (reference sequence). Trimming removed 6 bases from V and 4 bases from J, with 17 bases in between. The CDR3 is 15 residues long. CDR3 bases: TGTGCCAGCACCGTAGGGGCCGAGGTAGGAAACACCATATATTTT. This codes for CASTVGAEVGNTIYF.

The V call is TRBV7-6, the J call TRBJ1-2; 7 bases match TRBD1. From germline, CDR1 is SGHVS and CDR2 FNYEAQ. The CDR3 runs 17 residues. The V gene end was trimmed by 4 bases and the J gene end by 0 bases; junction bases not matched to a gene: 11. CDR3 DNA sequence: TGTGCCAGCAGCTCCCGACAGGGACCGAGACCTAACTATGGCTACACCTTC. Translated, it gives CASSSRQGPRPNYGYTF.

This clone was seen a handful of times. J is TRBJ2-1 and V is TRBV7-9, with 10 bases that match TRBD2. CDR1 is SEHNR and CDR2 is FQNEAQ in the germline V gene (reference sequence). V dropped 4 bases and J dropped 8; count of bases not matched to a gene: 17. CDR3 length: 18 amino acids. CDR3 loop: CASSSLSIAGGSFHEQFF. CDR3 nucleotide sequence: TGTGCCAGCAGCTCACTTTCCATAGCGGGGGGTTCATTCCATGAGCAGTTCTTC.

This chain connects TRBV7-6 to TRBJ2-7, with TRBD1 matching over 8 bases. The J segment lost 4 bases and the V segment lost 5 bases, leaving 7 bases of the junction unmatched. CDR1 is SGHVS, CDR2 FNYEAQ, per germline. The CDR3 sequence is 14 residues long. CDR3 DNA sequence: TGTGCCAGCAGCCCGGTGACAGGGGAGTACGAGCAGTACTTC. Its protein product is CASSPVTGEYEQYF.

The chain couples TRBV7-3 to TRBJ2-1; D unresolved. The CDR3 loop spans 16 amino acids. Trimming removed 7 bases at V and 0 bases at J, with 16 bases between. The germline V gene has CDR1 SGHTA and CDR2 FQGTGA. The CDR3 DNA sequence: TGTGCCAGCACCCCAGGTAGTATCAGCTCCTACAATGAGCAGTTCTTC. Its protein product is CASTPGSISSYNEQFF.

V and J are TRBV6-5 and TRBJ1-2; D perhaps matches TRBD1 (5 bases). CDR3 size: 15 residues. Trimming removed 2 bases at V and 0 bases at J, with 10 bases between. Germline V gene lookup returns CDR1 MNHEY and CDR2 SVGAGI. The CDR3 DNA sequence: TGTGCCAGCAGTTACGGGGGAACGTCTAACTATGGCTACACCTTC. It specifies CASSYGGTSNYGYTF.

CDR3 sequence: CASKSGTQGGYTF. CDR3 bases: TGTGCCAGCAAGTCGGGGACTCAAGGTGGCTACACCTTC. The chain combines TRBV9 with TRBJ1-2, with TRBD1 as a possible D gene (5 bases). CDR3 length equals 13 residues. V was shortened by 6 bases and J by 7 bases, with 16 bases between the two germline ends. Germline V gene sequence: CDR1 SGDLS, CDR2 YYNGEE.

This clone was seen only once. The genes are TRBV9 and TRBJ2-2, with D possibly being TRBD1 (5 bases). CDR1 and CDR2 (germline): SGDLS, YYNGEE. This CDR3 comprises 17 residues. Deletions cut 3 bases from V and 6 bases from J, with 21 bases between. CDR3 nucleotides: TGTGCCAGCAGCGCCCTACCCCGGACACGTATGGCCGGGGAGCTGTTTTTT. Translation gives CASSALPRTRMAGELFF.

The DNA for the CDR3 is TGTGCCAGCAGGTACGACAGAGAGTCTTATAGCAATCAGCCCCAGCATTTT. Residues: CASRYDRESYSNQPQHF. V is TRBV11-2 and J is TRBJ1-5; D perhaps matches TRBD1 (5 bases). Germline lookup yields CDR1 SGHAT and CDR2 FQNNGV. Trimming cost V 6 bases and J 0 bases, with 18 bases left between them. The CDR3 spans 17 residues.

J is TRBJ2-3 and V is TRBV5-1; 7 positions match TRBD2. This CDR3 is built from 16 residues. V shed 5 bases, J shed 3 bases, and the junction held 12 bases outside the gene matches. Germline-derived CDR1 and CDR2 are SGHRS and YFSETQ. CDR3 residues: CASRRAGTIGTDTQYF. In DNA form, the CDR3 reads TGCGCCAGCAGACGGGCCGGGACTATAGGAACAGATACGCAGTATTTT.

J is TRBJ2-5 and V is TRBV5-8, with 10 bases fitting TRBD1. CDR1 is SGHTS, CDR2 YDEGEE, per germline. This CDR3 contains 15 residues. With 4 bases clipped from V and 4 bases from J, the junction kept 7 bases outside the gene matches. The CDR3 bases are TGTGCCAGCAGCCGTCGGACAGGGGGGGTAGAGACCCAGTACTTC. Residues: CASSRRTGGVETQYF.

This chain joins TRBV5-8 and TRBJ1-4, with D perhaps TRBD1 (5 bases). Trimming stripped 0 bases from V and 4 bases from J, with 7 bases between. CDR3 length: 14 residues. Germline V CDR1 and CDR2: SGHTS, YDEGEE. The CDR3 DNA reads as TGTGCCAGCAGCTTGGGACAGCATAATGAAAAACTGTTTTTT. Translation: CASSLGQHNEKLFF.

This clone was observed a few times. The J gene is TRBJ2-7, the V gene TRBV7-2; unclear D gene. CDR1 is SGHTA, CDR2 FQGNSA, per germline. The V gene lost 2 bases and the J gene lost 3 bases, with 11 bases spanning the gap. The CDR3 is 14 amino acids. The CDR3, as DNA: TGTGCCAGCAGCTTACCGCAGCCGAACTACGAGCAGTACTTC. This codes for CASSLPQPNYEQYF.

This chain connects TRBV28 to TRBJ2-3, with a weak D call TRBD2 (6 bases). The CDR3 loop spans 12 amino acids. V shed 5 bases and J shed 5 bases, with 8 bases lying between them. CDR1 and CDR2 from the germline V gene are MDHEN and SYDVKM. CDR3 DNA: TGTGCCAGCAGTGGGGGACTAGATACGCAGTATTTT. Residues: CASSGGLDTQYF.

V and J are TRBV2 and TRBJ1-4; TRBD1 is a possible D gene (5 bases). Trimming took off 6 bases at V and 0 bases at J, with 11 bases between the two ends. This CDR3 spans 15 amino acids. Germline loops: CDR1 SNHLY, CDR2 FYNNEI. CDR3 in DNA: TGTGCCAGCAGCGCTACAGGATCAACTAATGAAAAACTGTTTTTT. Its protein product is CASSATGSTNEKLFF.

This chain links TRBV5-6 with TRBJ2-2; D uncertain. Germline assignment: CDR1 SGHDT and CDR2 YYEEEE. The V gene lost 2 bases and the J gene lost 1 base, with 9 bases spanning the gap. The length of the CDR3 is 15 residues. The CDR3 nucleotides read TGTGCCAGCAGCTTAGCGTCTCAGAACACCGGGGAGCTGTTTTTT. Encoded protein: CASSLASQNTGELFF.

This chain connects TRBV7-9 to TRBJ1-1, with D possibly matching TRBD1 (6 bases). The CDR3 runs to 12 residues. CDR1 and CDR2 (germline): SEHNR, FQNEAQ (reference sequence). V was trimmed by 4 bases and J by 11 bases, leaving 14 bases between them. The CDR3 loop is CASSYNRAGAFF. CDR3 bases: TGTGCCAGCAGCTATAACAGGGCGGGGGCTTTCTTT. Supplemented by reference TRBV7-9 and TRBJ1-1, the full variable domain reads DTGVSQNPRHKITKRGQNVTFRCDPISEHNRLYWYRQTLGQGPEFLTYFQNEAQLEKSRLLSDRFSAERPKGSFSTLEIQRTEQGDSAMYLCASSYNRAGAFFGQGTRLTVV.

The chain links TRBV7-6 to TRBJ2-5; TRBD1 matches 10 bases. The junction had 10 bases not matched to a gene; V was cut back by 1 base and J by 2 bases. The CDR3 has 18 amino acids. The germline V gene has CDR1 SGHVS and CDR2 FNYEAQ. The CDR3 sequence is CASSLVDGTGALQETQYF. The CDR3 DNA is TGTGCCAGCAGCTTAGTCGATGGGACAGGGGCCCTTCAAGAGACCCAGTACTTC.

The chain couples TRBV9 to TRBJ1-4; D possibly corresponds to TRBD1 (5 bases). Trimming shortened V by 0 bases and J by 4 bases, and 10 bases separated the two germline ends. The CDR3 is 15 residues long. Germline CDR1 SGDLS, CDR2 YYNGEE. The CDR3 protein is CASSVDRGINEKLFF. CDR3 bases: TGTGCCAGCAGCGTAGATCGGGGGATTAATGAAAAACTGTTTTTT.